Sequencing of this TCR beta chain was carried out in a study of control samples from healthy donors and cancer patients. Germline CDR1 and CDR2: SGHAT and FQDESV (reference sequence). The CDR3 runs 13 residues. Trimming took 4 bases from V and 0 from J, leaving 7 bases between them. Clones were sequenced by immunoSEQ multiplex PCR, and TCRdb holds only the in-frame ones, with some missing. This table holds under 55,000 clones, around 80% found once. The receptor comes from a man aged 70-80 years in good health. The chain is built from TRBV11-1 and TRBJ2-7; D call uncertain. The sample taken for sequencing was blood. The DNA for the CDR3 is TGTGCCAGCAGCTCCCGGACCTCCTACGAGCAGTACTTC. Translation gives CASSSRTSYEQYF.